The rows below give T cell receptor beta chains drawn from one sample of a study of cytomegalovirus exposure and HLA in healthy donors. This table comes from immunoSEQ multiplex PCR, and its TCRdb copy is limited to in-frame clones, with some not included. Here the sample spans approximately 100,000 clones, about 80% being singletons. Sequenced sample: PBMCs. The receptors stem from a woman aged 50 to 60 in good health and CMV-seropositive. Each CDR3 is given with its conserved first and last residue. Each record gives: V gene, D gene, clone size, J gene, CDR3 protein, CDR3 DNA. D genes are given only for firm matches. Some rows have no size entry. The others give once, few or many, or a class for an expanded clone.

>TRBV27|TRBD2|NA|TRBJ2-1
CASSSPAGLVVNEQFF
TGTGCCAGCAGTTCACCCGCGGGACTAGTGGTCAATGAGCAGTTCTTC
>TRBV19|NA|NA|TRBJ2-1
CASSMTPGEQFF
TGTGCCAGTAGTATGACCCCCGGGGAGCAGTTCTTC
>TRBV11-2|TRBD1|few|TRBJ1-4
CASSRQGFNEKLFF
TGTGCCAGCAGCCGACAGGGCTTTAATGAAAAACTGTTTTTT
>TRBV18|TRBD1|NA|TRBJ2-2
CASSEGRDRSTGELFF
TGTGCCAGCTCAGAGGGCCGGGACAGAAGCACCGGGGAGCTGTTTTTT
>TRBV7-8|NA|NA|TRBJ2-2
CASSLGQWGTGELFF
TGTGCCAGCAGCTTAGGACAGTGGGGCACCGGGGAGCTGTTTTTT
>TRBV5-1|TRBD1|NA|TRBJ2-5
CASSRDSQETQYF
TGCGCCAGCAGCCGGGACAGCCAAGAGACCCAGTACTTC
>TRBV7-2|TRBD2|NA|TRBJ2-3
CASRLAGGGTDTQYF
TGTGCCAGCAGGCTAGCGGGAGGGGGCACAGATACGCAGTATTTT
>TRBV27|NA|NA|TRBJ1-5
CASSLGGGISNQPQHF
TGTGCCAGCAGTTTAGGGGGAGGGATCAGCAATCAGCCCCAGCATTTT
>TRBV18|TRBD1|NA|TRBJ2-7
CASSALLPDRGSTYEQYF
TGTGCCAGCTCAGCCCTTTTGCCTGACAGGGGGTCTACCTACGAGCAGTACTTC
>TRBV6-5|NA|NA|TRBJ2-1
CASLLRRGHIEQFF
TGTGCCAGCCTTTTACGGCGGGGGCACATTGAGCAGTTCTTC
>TRBV5-1|NA|once|TRBJ2-7
CASSLRPGYEQYF
TGCGCCAGCAGCTTGAGGCCAGGGTACGAGCAGTACTTC
>TRBV2|NA|NA|TRBJ2-2
CASSEEAGELFF
TGTGCCAGCAGTGAAGAAGCGGGGGAGCTGTTTTTT
>TRBV7-9|NA|NA|TRBJ1-1
CASSLLDLEGEAFF
TGTGCCAGCAGCTTGCTAGACCTAGAAGGTGAAGCTTTCTTT
>TRBV7-2|TRBD1|NA|TRBJ2-3
CASSPGQSDTQYF
TGTGCCAGCAGCCCGGGACAGTCAGATACGCAGTATTTT
>TRBV9|NA|NA|TRBJ2-5
CASSVGGQETQYF
TGTGCCAGCAGCGTAGGGGGACAAGAGACTCAGTACTTC
>TRBV4-1|TRBD2|NA|TRBJ2-2
CASSQALELAGGPNTGELFF
TGCGCCAGCAGCCAAGCCCTGGAACTAGCGGGGGGGCCCAACACCGGGGAGCTGTTTTTT
>TRBV19|NA|NA|TRBJ1-5
CASSIQQGNQPQHF
TGTGCCAGTAGTATACAGCAGGGCAATCAGCCCCAGCATTTT
>TRBV7-2|TRBD2|NA|TRBJ2-7
CASSSGLAGERGLYEQYF
TGTGCCAGCAGCTCGGGACTAGCGGGGGAAAGGGGCCTCTACGAGCAGTACTTC
>TRBV4-2|TRBD1|NA|TRBJ2-7
CASSQEGTGLYEQYF
TGTGCCAGCAGCCAAGAGGGGACAGGCCTCTACGAGCAGTACTTC
>TRBV9|TRBD2|NA|TRBJ2-7
CASSSGTSFSGLQYF
TGTGCCAGCAGTTCCGGGACTAGCTTCTCCGGGTTGCAGTACTTC
>TRBV29-1|TRBD2|NA|TRBJ2-4
CSGLAGDKNIQYF
TGCAGCGGCTTAGCGGGGGACAAAAACATTCAGTACTTC
>TRBV7-8|NA|NA|TRBJ1-1
CASSLVGGATEAFF
TGTGCCAGCAGCTTAGTTGGGGGGGCCACTGAAGCTTTCTTT
>TRBV4-1|NA|NA|TRBJ2-1
CASSQDADILGASYNEQFF
TGCGCCAGCAGCCAAGATGCCGACATTCTTGGGGCCTCCTACAATGAGCAGTTCTTC
>TRBV5-6|NA|few|TRBJ2-7
CASSPPGQEYEQYF
TGTGCCAGCAGCCCGCCGGGACAAGAGTACGAGCAGTACTTC
>TRBV5-4|TRBD1|NA|TRBJ2-2
CASSSHRPGTGATGELFF
TGTGCCAGCAGCTCCCACCGACCCGGGACAGGGGCGACCGGGGAGCTGTTTTTT
>TRBV11-2|NA|NA|TRBJ1-5
CASSLESDQPQHF
TGTGCCAGCAGCCTAGAATCTGATCAGCCCCAGCATTTT
>TRBV7-3|TRBD2|NA|TRBJ2-3
CASSFGLAGDTQYF
TGTGCCAGCAGCTTCGGTCTAGCGGGGGATACGCAGTATTTT
>TRBV5-6|TRBD1|NA|TRBJ2-7
CASSTRTGWNYEQYF
TGTGCCAGCAGCACCAGGACAGGGTGGAACTACGAGCAGTACTTC
>TRBV2|NA|NA|TRBJ1-2
CASSDAGGTYGYTF
TGTGCCAGCAGTGATGCGGGGGGGACCTATGGCTACACCTTC
>TRBV10-3|NA|NA|TRBJ2-2
CAINEGTGELFF
TGTGCCATCAACGAGGGCACCGGGGAGCTGTTTTTT
>TRBV7-5|NA|NA|TRBJ2-3
CARSLRQTSTDTQYF
TGTGCCAGAAGCCTGCGGCAGACTAGCACAGATACGCAGTATTTT
>TRBV7-9|TRBD2|NA|TRBJ2-1
CASSLDGLAENEQFF
TGTGCCAGCAGCTTAGACGGCCTAGCGGAGAATGAGCAGTTCTTC
>TRBV11-2|TRBD1|few|TRBJ2-1
CASSFQGGQGDNEQFF
TGTGCCAGCAGTTTCCAGGGGGGACAGGGGGACAATGAGCAGTTCTTC
>TRBV7-6|TRBD2|NA|TRBJ2-5
CASSSTSGGVYQETQYF
TGTGCCAGCAGCTCGACTAGCGGGGGAGTGTACCAAGAGACCCAGTACTTC
>TRBV6-4|NA|once|TRBJ1-5
CATSSGTPYSNQPQHF
TGTGCCACAAGTTCCGGGACACCCTATAGCAATCAGCCCCAGCATTTT
>TRBV5-6|NA|NA|TRBJ2-3
CASSSLDFRTDTQYF
TGTGCCAGCAGCTCCTTGGACTTTCGCACAGATACGCAGTATTTT
>TRBV7-9|TRBD1|NA|TRBJ1-1
CASSLAGQINTEAFF
TGTGCCAGCAGCTTAGCGGGACAGATAAACACTGAAGCTTTCTTT
>TRBV19|NA|once|TRBJ2-7
CASSPVGGSYEQYF
TGTGCCAGTAGCCCCGTCGGGGGCTCCTACGAGCAGTACTTC
>TRBV23-1|NA|NA|TRBJ2-7
CASSQEGYEQYF
TGCGCCAGCAGTCAGGAGGGTTACGAGCAGTACTTC
>TRBV20-1|NA|NA|TRBJ1-6
CSARDSETLHF
TGCAGTGCTAGAGACAGCGAAACCCTCCACTTT
>TRBV5-1|TRBD2|few|TRBJ2-1
CASTSGGVSYNEQFF
TGCGCCAGCACAAGCGGGGGGGTCTCCTACAATGAGCAGTTCTTC
>TRBV6-5|NA|NA|TRBJ1-2
CASSLRTEDGYTF
TGTGCCAGCAGTTTACGGACAGAAGATGGCTACACCTTC
>TRBV7-8|NA|NA|TRBJ2-4
CASSHRDIQYF
TGTGCCAGCAGCCACCGGGACATTCAGTACTTC
>TRBV5-1|TRBD1|NA|TRBJ2-5
CASSPGVQGARETQYF
TGCGCCAGCAGCCCTGGGGTACAGGGGGCAAGAGAGACCCAGTACTTC
>TRBV10-3|TRBD2|few|TRBJ2-3
CAITESGTSGSQGTDTQYF
TGTGCCATCACCGAATCCGGGACTAGCGGGAGCCAGGGCACAGATACGCAGTATTTT
>TRBV18|NA|NA|TRBJ1-5
CASSPRREGQPQHF
TGTGCCAGCTCACCACGCAGGGAAGGGCAGCCCCAGCATTTT
>TRBV27|TRBD2|NA|TRBJ2-7
CASSSPGGGGFGSEQYF
TGTGCCAGCAGTTCCCCGGGTGGGGGGGGATTCGGATCCGAGCAGTACTTC
>TRBV4-3|TRBD1|NA|TRBJ2-7
CASSQDRGLSYEQYF
TGCGCCAGCAGCCAAGACAGGGGGCTATCCTACGAGCAGTACTTC
>TRBV21-1|NA|few|TRBJ2-3
CASSSRIPGLAGYTDTQYF
TGTGCCAGCAGCTCTCGAATTCCGGGACTAGCGGGGTACACAGATACGCAGTATTTT
>TRBV11-3|NA|NA|TRBJ2-3
CASSPRTPSTDTQYF
TGTGCCAGCAGCCCCCGGACACCCAGCACAGATACGCAGTATTTT
>TRBV2|TRBD1|few|TRBJ2-7
CASSADRGRSYEQYF
TGTGCCAGCAGCGCGGACAGGGGGCGATCCTACGAGCAGTACTTC
>TRBV6-5|TRBD2|few|TRBJ2-7
CASSYSSGGGSYEQYF
TGTGCCAGCAGTTACTCCTCCGGGGGGGGCTCCTACGAGCAGTACTTC
>TRBV18|NA|NA|TRBJ2-7
CASSPTVTYEQYF
TGTGCCAGCTCACCAACAGTTACCTACGAGCAGTACTTC
>TRBV5-5|TRBD1|NA|TRBJ2-7
CASSHLTGAEQYF
TGTGCCAGCAGCCACCTGACAGGGGCCGAGCAGTACTTC
>TRBV10-3|TRBD2|NA|TRBJ2-7
CAISARTSGGSYEQYF
TGTGCCATCAGCGCACGTACTAGCGGGGGGAGCTACGAGCAGTACTTC
>TRBV5-1|NA|NA|TRBJ2-7
CASSLGRVGSPYEQYF
TGCGCCAGCAGCTTGGGGCGGGTAGGGAGTCCCTACGAGCAGTACTTC
>TRBV23-1|NA|NA|TRBJ2-7
CASSHFTREQYF
TGCGCCAGCAGTCATTTTACGCGGGAGCAGTACTTC
>TRBV7-9|NA|NA|TRBJ1-1
CASSPQGGYTEAFF
TGTGCCAGCAGCCCACAGGGAGGGTACACTGAAGCTTTCTTT
>TRBV7-2|TRBD1|NA|TRBJ1-2
CASSQRRDRGGYGYTF
TGTGCCAGCAGCCAACGCCGGGACAGGGGAGGCTATGGCTACACCTTC
>TRBV6-4|TRBD2|NA|TRBJ2-3
CASSGGRGTQYF
TGTGCCAGCAGTGGCGGGAGGGGTACGCAGTATTTT